These 17 T cell receptor beta chains were sequenced from one sample in a study of T cells in Graves' hyperthyroidism and ophthalmopathy. What was amplified from RNA transcripts were TCR beta CDR3 regions. In the first-round RT-PCR of the TCR CDR3, the HTBI primer set was used. MiXCR, applied by TCRdb to the multiplex PCR reads, yields one record per CDR3 protein. The sample lists over 700,000 distinct CDR3 sequences; roughly 40% were seen once. The specimen sequenced was blood. All receptors come from a man in his late teens or twenties with Graves' hyperthyroidism.

There are many counts of this clonotype. V gene TRBV7-6 combines with J gene TRBJ1-4, with 7 bases that match TRBD1. Germline-derived CDR1 and CDR2 are SGHVS and FNYEAQ. This CDR3 has 14 residues. Losses at the gene ends were 5 bases for V and 7 bases for J; bases not matched to a gene: 7. The CDR3 DNA reads as TGTGCCAGCAGCCCCGGAGACAGGGTTGAAAAACTGTTTTTT. Encoded protein: CASSPGDRVEKLFF.

This clonotype occurred many times. The V gene is TRBV15, the J gene TRBJ2-5, with 7 bases lining up with TRBD2. V gave up 3 bases and J gave up 3 bases; unmatched junction bases: 13. The CDR3 has 17 amino acids. CDR1 LNHNV and CDR2 YYDKDF come from the germline V gene (reference sequence). The CDR3 DNA is TGTGCCACCAGCAGCTCCTCCGGGACTATCCTTGAAGAGACCCAGTACTTC. Protein product: CATSSSSGTILEETQYF.

This clonotype has just a few counts. V usage is TRBV6-1 and J usage is TRBJ1-1; unclear D gene. The V end lost 1 base, the J end lost 6 bases, and 9 bases lay between the germline ends. The germline CDR1 and CDR2 sequences are MNHNS and SASEGT. The CDR3 extends over 13 amino acids. CDR3 residues: CASSEVARSEAFF. The CDR3 coding sequence is TGTGCCAGCAGTGAAGTGGCGCGCTCTGAAGCTTTCTTT.

This clonotype was seen repeatedly, ten times or more. The gene calls are TRBV7-2 and TRBJ2-7, with 7 bases lining up with TRBD2. Germline lookup yields CDR1 SGHTA and CDR2 FQGNSA. The J segment lost 2 bases and the V segment lost 3 bases, leaving 4 bases of the junction unmatched. The CDR3 loop spans 14 amino acids. CDR3 coding DNA: TGTGCCAGCAGCTTCGGACTAGGTCCCTACGAGCAGTACTTC. Translating gives CASSFGLGPYEQYF. Full variable domain (remainder filled in from reference TRBV7-2 and TRBJ2-7): GAGVSQSPSNKVTEKGKDVELRCDPISGHTALYWYRQSLGQGLEFLIYFQGNSAPDKSGLPSDRFSAERTGGSVSTLTIQRTQQEDSAVYLCASSFGLGPYEQYFGPGTRLTVT.

This clonotype has ten or more counts. CDR3 amino acids: CSAIVPGWANQPQHF. CDR3 in DNA: TGCAGTGCTATCGTACCGGGCTGGGCAAATCAGCCCCAGCATTTT. This rearrangement joins TRBV20-1 to TRBJ1-5, with D unclear. Trimming removed 4 bases at V and 4 bases at J, with 17 bases between. The CDR3 is 15 residues long. Germline CDR1 DFQATT, CDR2 SNEGSKA (reference sequence).

The V call is TRBV7-9, the J call TRBJ2-6, with 10 bases aligning to TRBD1. This CDR3 comprises 18 residues. The V and J ends lost 1 base and 1 base, in that order; junction bases with no gene match: 4. Germline V gene sequence: CDR1 SEHNR, CDR2 FQNEAQ (reference sequence). The CDR3: CASSLGRTGGSGANVLTF. The CDR3 DNA reads as TGTGCCAGCAGCTTAGGACGGACAGGGGGTTCTGGGGCCAACGTCCTGACTTTC. The complete variable domain, with remaining parts taken from reference TRBV7-9 and TRBJ2-6, reads DTGVSQNPRHKITKRGQNVTFRCDPISEHNRLYWYRQTLGQGPEFLTYFQNEAQLEKSRLLSDRFSAERPKGSFSTLEIQRTEQGDSAMYLCASSLGRTGGSGANVLTFGAGSRLTVL.

V gene TRBV20-1 combines with J gene TRBJ2-7, with 8 nucleotides matching TRBD2. The CDR3 runs to 13 residues. The V and J ends lost 5 bases and 4 bases, in that order; junction bases with no gene match: 7. Germline loops: CDR1 DFQATT, CDR2 SNEGSKA (reference sequence). The DNA for the CDR3 is TGCAGTGCTCCTGGACTAGCTTCGTACGAGCAGTACTTC. Translation gives CSAPGLASYEQYF.

This clonotype came up a few times. The chain has TRBV6-4 and TRBJ2-2, with D tentatively TRBD1 (7 bases). Trimming removed 8 bases at V and 6 bases at J, with 25 bases between. Germline CDR1 reads MRHNA; CDR2 reads SNTAGT. There are 17 residues in the CDR3. The CDR3 loop reads CASSQVAGGLESGELFF. The CDR3 DNA sequence: TGTGCCAGCTCCCAGGTGGCAGGGGGGCTTGAGTCCGGGGAGCTGTTTTTT.

The table lists this clonotype with many counts. This chain links TRBV7-6 with TRBJ2-7, with D possibly TRBD1 on 6 matching bases. Germline V CDR1 and CDR2: SGHVS, FNYEAQ. The CDR3 contains 13 residues. The V gene lost 5 bases and the J gene lost 4 bases, with 12 bases spanning the gap. In DNA form, the CDR3 reads TGTGCCAGCAGCGATAACAGGGTTTACGAGCAGTACTTC. Protein: CASSDNRVYEQYF.

The sample holds many counts of this clonotype. The genes are TRBV10-2 and TRBJ1-1; D gene uncertain. CDR1 and CDR2 from the germline V gene are WSHSY and SAAADI. V was shortened by 4 bases and J by 6 bases, with 21 bases between the two germline ends. The CDR3 spans 16 residues. CDR3 residues: CASSALSGENRPEAFF. CDR3 bases: TGCGCCAGCAGTGCCCTCTCCGGGGAGAATCGCCCTGAAGCTTTCTTT.

In its sample, this clonotype was seen many times. The chain couples TRBV20-1 to TRBJ1-2; perhaps TRBD1 as D (5 bases). V dropped 4 bases and J dropped 4 bases, with 10 bases sitting between them. This CDR3 comprises 12 residues. Germline V gene lookup returns CDR1 DFQATT and CDR2 SNEGSKA (reference sequence). The CDR3 spells CSATGDLYGYTF. The CDR3 region has the DNA TGCAGTGCTACGGGGGACCTCTATGGCTACACCTTC.

V and J are TRBV20-1 and TRBJ2-5; the match to TRBD2 covers 8 bases. The V gene end was trimmed by 6 bases and the J gene end by 5 bases; junction bases not matched to a gene: 11. The CDR3 totals 14 residues. Germline V gives CDR1 DFQATT, CDR2 SNEGSKA (reference sequence). The CDR3 sequence: CSAATGTRVETQYF. Written as DNA, the CDR3 is TGCAGTGCGGCGACCGGGACTAGGGTGGAGACCCAGTACTTC.

The chain joins TRBV5-1 to TRBJ1-6; 7 nucleotides align to TRBD1. Trimming cost V 4 bases and J 8 bases; bases outside gene matches: 3. CDR3 length: 13 amino acids. Germline V gene lookup returns CDR1 SGHRS and CDR2 YFSETQ. CDR3 in amino acids: CASSTGADSPLHF. The CDR3 bases are TGCGCCAGCAGCACAGGGGCTGATTCACCCCTCCACTTT. The whole variable domain, remainder taken from reference TRBV5-1 and TRBJ1-6, is KAGVTQTPRYLIKTRGQQVTLSCSPISGHRSVSWYQQTPGQGLQFLFEYFSETQRNKGNFPGRFSGRQFSNSRSEMNVSTLELGDSALYLCASSTGADSPLHFGNGTRLTVT.

There are a few counts of this clonotype. The chain combines TRBV2 with TRBJ1-1; D is possibly TRBD1 (5 bases). The CDR3 covers 13 residues. Trimming stripped 6 bases from V and 5 bases from J, with 13 bases between. Germline loops: CDR1 SNHLY, CDR2 FYNNEI. CDR3 loop: CASREGYGTEAFF. For the CDR3, the DNA is TGTGCCAGCAGAGAGGGGTACGGGACTGAAGCTTTCTTT.

Concerning this clonotype: No conserved phenylalanine or tryptophan ends this CDR3, so it is likely a read error. It is unclear where the CDR3 begins or ends on the DNA, so no DNA is shown, and the CDR3 is as TCRdb lists it. The rearrangement links TRBV9 to TRBJ2-5; the listed D gene, TRBD1, was not tested against the DNA. The CDR3 length is 11 residues, termini included. In germline, CDR1 is SGDLS, CDR2 YYNGEE. CDR3: CASSPRTGPRV.

This chain links TRBV6-5 with TRBJ2-5; D unresolved. CDR1 is MNHEY and CDR2 is SVGAGI in the germline V gene. This CDR3 has 15 amino acids. Trimming cost V 0 bases and J 4 bases, with 12 bases left between them. CDR3 protein: CASSYSPGRSETQYF. Here the CDR3 DNA reads TGTGCCAGCAGTTACTCGCCAGGTCGCTCAGAGACCCAGTACTTC.

The chain has TRBV29-1 and TRBJ2-3, with D perhaps TRBD2 (6 bases). The CDR3 is made up of 13 amino acids. Germline V CDR1 and CDR2: SQVTM, ANQGSEA. V was cut by 4 bases and J by 0 bases, with 8 bases left in between. CDR3 bases: TGCAGCGTTGTTGGGGGGAGCACAGATACGCAGTATTTT. Translated, it gives CSVVGGSTDTQYF.